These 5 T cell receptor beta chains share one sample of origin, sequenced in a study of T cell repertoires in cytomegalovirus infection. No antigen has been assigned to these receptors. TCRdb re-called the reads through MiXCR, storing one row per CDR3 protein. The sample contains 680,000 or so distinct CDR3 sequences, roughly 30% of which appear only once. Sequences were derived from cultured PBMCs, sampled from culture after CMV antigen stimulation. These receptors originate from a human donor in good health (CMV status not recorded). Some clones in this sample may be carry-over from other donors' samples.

The CDR3 region is CASSHTAQGYEQYF. For the CDR3, the DNA is TGTGCCAGCAGCCACACGGCTCAGGGCTACGAGCAGTACTTC. The chain uses TRBV7-2 and TRBJ2-7; possibly TRBD1 for D (5 bases). CDR1 and CDR2 (germline): SGHTA, FQGNSA. V lost 5 bases and J 3 bases, leaving 14 bases between the germline ends. The CDR3 covers 14 residues.

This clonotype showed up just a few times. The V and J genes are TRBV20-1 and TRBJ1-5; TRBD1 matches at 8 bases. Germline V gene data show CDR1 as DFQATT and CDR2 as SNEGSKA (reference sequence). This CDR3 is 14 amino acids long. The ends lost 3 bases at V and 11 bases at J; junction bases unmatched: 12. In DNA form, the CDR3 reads TGCAGTGCTAGGATCCCCGGGACAGGCAGCTCCCAGCATTTT. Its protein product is CSARIPGTGSSQHF.

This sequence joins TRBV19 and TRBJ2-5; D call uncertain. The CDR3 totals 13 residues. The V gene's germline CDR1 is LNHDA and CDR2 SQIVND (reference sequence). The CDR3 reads CASRSTLQETQYF. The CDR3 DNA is TGTGCGTCGCGGTCCACCCTTCAAGAGACCCAGTACTTC. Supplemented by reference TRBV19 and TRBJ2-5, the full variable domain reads DGGITQSPKYLFRKEGQNVTLSCEQNLNHDAMYWYRQDPGQGLRLIYYSQIVNDFQKGDIAEGYSVSREKKESFPLTVTSAQKNPTAFYLCASRSTLQETQYFGPGTRLLVL.

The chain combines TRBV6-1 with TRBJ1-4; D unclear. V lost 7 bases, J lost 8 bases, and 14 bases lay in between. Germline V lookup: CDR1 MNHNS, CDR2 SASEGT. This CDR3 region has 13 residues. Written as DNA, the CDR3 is TGTGCCAGCAAACTCCGACCGTGGGAAAAACTGTTTTTT. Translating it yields CASKLRPWEKLFF.

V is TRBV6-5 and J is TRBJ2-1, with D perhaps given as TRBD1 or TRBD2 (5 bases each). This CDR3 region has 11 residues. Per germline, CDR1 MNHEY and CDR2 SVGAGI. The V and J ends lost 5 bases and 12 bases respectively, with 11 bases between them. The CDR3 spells CASSGLGVQFF. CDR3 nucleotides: TGTGCCAGCAGTGGCCTGGGGGTGCAGTTCTTC.